This paragraph reports one TCR beta chain. Its cognate antigen is unknown. These data belong to a study of long-term antiretroviral therapy in people with HIV. General study findings and limits: CDR3 length ranges were narrower in HIV repertoires than in controls.

Samples were assayed with immunoSEQ v3.0 at survey level. The protocol was immunoSEQ multiplex PCR, while the TCRdb copy is restricted to in-frame clones and leaves out a portion. The sample has about 27,000 clones, about 82% seen once. The TCR sequence derives from a man aged 35 to 55 with HIV. The sample was unsorted PBMCs, taken 3 years after starting antiretroviral therapy.

This CDR3 is CASRGAGGGQETQYF. DNA of the CDR3: TGTGCCAGCAGGGGAGCGGGGGGGGGCCAAGAGACCCAGTACTTC. The genes are TRBV28 and TRBJ2-5; 10 nucleotides align to TRBD2. CDR1 and CDR2 (germline): MDHEN, SYDVKM. The CDR3 spans 15 residues. With V trimmed by 6 bases and J by 1 base, 5 bases remained unmatched.